This TCR beta chain was obtained from a study of post-analysis software for immune sequencing data. Notes on the study in general: A few TRBV segments appeared more often in patients than in controls, and TRBV5-6, TRBV5-1 and TRBV20-1 were among these.

Trimming shortened V by 5 bases and J by 3 bases, and 10 bases separated the two germline ends. The CDR3 length is 14 residues. Unique molecular identifiers had been added to the TCR beta cDNA libraries. Starting from about 0.94 to 9.7 million T cells, the study yielded approximately 500,000 cDNA molecules. TCRdb re-derived calls from the PCR reads in MiXCR, one entry per CDR3 protein. The sample holds almost 700,000 distinct CDR3 sequences, approximately 59% seen once. A remark on this clonotype: Its antigen is still unknown.

Sequenced sample: blood. The rearrangement uses TRBV12-3 or TRBV12-4 and TRBJ2-2; D perhaps matches TRBD2 (5 bases). The clonotype was recovered from a girl under 10 years old with multiple sclerosis. In DNA, the CDR3 is TGTGCCAGCAGTCGGGAACTCGACACCGGGGAGCTGTTTTTT. Protein product: CASSRELDTGELFF.